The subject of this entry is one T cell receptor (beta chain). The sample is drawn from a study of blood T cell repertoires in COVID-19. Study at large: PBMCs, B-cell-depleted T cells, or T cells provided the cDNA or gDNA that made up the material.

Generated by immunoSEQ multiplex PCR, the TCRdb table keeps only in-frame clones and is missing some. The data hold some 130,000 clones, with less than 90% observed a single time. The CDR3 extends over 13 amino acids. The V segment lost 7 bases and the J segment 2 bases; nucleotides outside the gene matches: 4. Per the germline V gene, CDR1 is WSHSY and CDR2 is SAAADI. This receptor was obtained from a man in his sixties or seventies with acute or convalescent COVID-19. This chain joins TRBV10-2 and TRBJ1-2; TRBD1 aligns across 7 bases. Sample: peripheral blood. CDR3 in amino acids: CASTQGTNYGYTF. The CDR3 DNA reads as TGCGCCAGCACACAGGGGACCAACTATGGCTACACCTTC.